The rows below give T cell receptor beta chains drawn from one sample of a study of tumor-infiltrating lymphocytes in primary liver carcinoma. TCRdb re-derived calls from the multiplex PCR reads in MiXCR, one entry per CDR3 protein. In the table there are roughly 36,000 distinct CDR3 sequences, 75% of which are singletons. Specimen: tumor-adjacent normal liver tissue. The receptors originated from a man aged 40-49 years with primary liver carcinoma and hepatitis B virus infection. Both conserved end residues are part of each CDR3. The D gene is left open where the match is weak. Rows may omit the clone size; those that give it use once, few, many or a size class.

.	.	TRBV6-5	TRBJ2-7	TGCGCCAGCAGTCCCTCCGTTTGGGGGGAGGACTACGAGCGGTACTTC	CASSPSVWGEDYERYF
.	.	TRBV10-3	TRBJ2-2	TGTGCCATCAGTGTGGAGATAAACACCGGGGAACTGTTTTTT	CAISVEINTGELFF
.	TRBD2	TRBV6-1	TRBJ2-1	TGTACCAGCGACGGAAAGTTAGCGGGAGGCCTCGATGGGCAGTTCTTC	CTSDGKLAGGLDGQFF
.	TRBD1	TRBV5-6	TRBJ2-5	TGTGCCAACAGCTTTCCGGACAGGGGGCTCCAGACGCAGTACTTC	CANSFPDRGLQTQYF
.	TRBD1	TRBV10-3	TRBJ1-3	TGTGCCATCGAGACAGGGAGAGGAAACACCATGTATTTT	CAIETGRGNTMYF
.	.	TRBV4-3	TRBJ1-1	TGCGCCAGCAGCCGTGGGGGGAACACTGAAGCTTTCTTT	CASSRGGNTEAFF
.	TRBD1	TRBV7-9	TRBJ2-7	TGTGTCAGTAGCCAAACCGGGACAGGGAAGCGTCAGCAGTACTTC	CVSSQTGTGKRQQYF
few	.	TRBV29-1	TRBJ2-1	TGCAGCGAGCTACTAGGGGGGTACAATGAGCAGTTCTTC	CSELLGGYNEQFF
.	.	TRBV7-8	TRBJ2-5	TGTGCCAGCAGCTTACTAGCGAGGGGATTGGGAGATACCCAGTACTTC	CASSLLARGLGDTQYF
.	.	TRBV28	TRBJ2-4	TGTACCAGCAGTTCGGTACTTACTCAGTACTTC	CTSSSVLTQYF
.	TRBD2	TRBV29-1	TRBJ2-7	TGCAGCGTTGGGGCCTGTCTAGTTAGAGCGGGAGAAATACGCGAGCAGTACTTC	CSVGACLVRAGEIREQYF
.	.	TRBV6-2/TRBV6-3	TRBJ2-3	TGTGCCAGGAGACGGGTAGATACGCAGTATTTT	CARRRVDTQYF
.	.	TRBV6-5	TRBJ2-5	TGTGCCCGCAACCAGCAGGGGTGGGAAGAGACCCAGTACTTC	CARNQQGWEETQYF
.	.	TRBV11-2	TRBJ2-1	TGTGCCAGCAGTGGGCCTAGGGGAGAGAGGTATGAGCAGTTCTTC	CASSGPRGERYEQFF
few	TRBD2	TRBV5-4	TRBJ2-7	TGTACCAGCAGCCCGGCGTTCGGGACGGGGGGCTACGAGCAGTACTTC	CTSSPAFGTGGYEQYF
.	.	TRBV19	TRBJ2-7	TGTGCCAGTAGTATGTCGGCGAGCTCCTACGAGCAGTACTTC	CASSMSASSYEQYF
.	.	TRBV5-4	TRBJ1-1	TGTGCCAGCAGAATAGGGTTGAACACTGAAGCCCTCTTT	CASRIGLNTEALF
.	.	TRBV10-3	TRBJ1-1	TGTGCCATCTGTGAGCCTCCGGGACGGGTAATTAACACTGAAGCCTTCTTT	CAICEPPGRVINTEAFF
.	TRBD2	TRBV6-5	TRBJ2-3	TGTGCCAATAACCCAGGACTAGCAGGAACAGATAGGCAGTATTTT	CANNPGLAGTDRQYF
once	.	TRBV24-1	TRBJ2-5	TGTGCCACCTGTGATTCCCGGCAGGGCCAAGAGACCCAGTACTTC	CATCDSRQGQETQYF
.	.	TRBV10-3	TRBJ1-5	TGTGCCATCAGAGAGCAGACAGGTCGGCCCCAGCATTTT	CAIREQTGRPQHF
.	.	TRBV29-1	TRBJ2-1	TGCAGTGTTGTAGCGAGCTTCGGCTACAATGAGCAGTTCTTC	CSVVASFGYNEQFF
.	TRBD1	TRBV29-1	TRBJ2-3	TGCAGCGTTGAGCGACAGGGGAGTTCAGATACGCACTATTTT	CSVERQGSSDTHYF
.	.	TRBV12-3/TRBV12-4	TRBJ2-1	TGTGCCAGCAGTTGGCCCCGGCGGACCCCTCCGGATCAGCAGATCTTC	CASSWPRRTPPDQQIF
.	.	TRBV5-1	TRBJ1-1	TGCTCCAACAGCCCGGAGACAAGTGAAGCTTTCTTT	CSNSPETSEAFF
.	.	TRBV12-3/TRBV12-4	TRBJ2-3	TGTACCAGTACCGATCTTAGTCGCACAGATACGCAGTATTTT	CTSTDLSRTDTQYF
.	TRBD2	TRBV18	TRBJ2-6	TGTGCCAGCTCACCTGGACTAGCGGGCTCTGGGGCCAACGTCCTGACTTTC	CASSPGLAGSGANVLTF
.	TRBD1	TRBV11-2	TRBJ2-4	TGTGCCAGCAGTTCCGAGACAGGGGATAACATTCGGTACTTC	CASSSETGDNIRYF
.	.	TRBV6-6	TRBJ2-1	TGTGCCAGCAGTTACCAGGGAGACAGGTACAATGAGCAGTTCTTC	CASSYQGDRYNEQFF
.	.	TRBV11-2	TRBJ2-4	TGTGCCAGCATCACCTCGGCGGTAGCCAAAAATATTCAGTACTTC	CASITSAVAKNIQYF
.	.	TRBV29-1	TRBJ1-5	TGCAGTGCCCAGTCCCAGCCGAATCAGTCCCAGCATTTT	CSAQSQPNQSQHF
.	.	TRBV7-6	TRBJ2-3	TGTGCCAACAGCTTAGAGGAGGGGGGAAAGCAGTATTTT	CANSLEEGGKQYF
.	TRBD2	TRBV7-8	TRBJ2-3	TGTGCCAGCAGCCACGGACTAGCGGACGACACAGATACGCATTATTTT	CASSHGLADDTDTHYF
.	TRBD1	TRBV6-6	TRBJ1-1	TGTGCCAGCAGCGCAGGGGGCACTACTGAAGCTTTCTTT	CASSAGGTTEAFF
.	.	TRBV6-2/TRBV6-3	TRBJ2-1	TGTGCCAGCAGTTACTCGCCCAGTGGGTGGGCCGATGAGCAGTTCTTC	CASSYSPSGWADEQFF
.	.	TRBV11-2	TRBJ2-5	TGTACCAACAGCCCCGTCGGGCTAGTCCCAGAGCCCCAGTACTTC	CTNSPVGLVPEPQYF
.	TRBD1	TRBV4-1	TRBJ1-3	TGCACCAGCAGTCAAGGGGGACAGCCCTCTGGAGACACTATATATTTT	CTSSQGGQPSGDTIYF
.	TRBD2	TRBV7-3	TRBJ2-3	TGTGCCAGCAGCCAAACTAGCGGGGGGGGGGATACGCAGTATTTT	CASSQTSGGGDTQYF
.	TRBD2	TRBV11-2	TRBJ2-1	TGTGCCAGCAACTCAACCATGAGCGGGGGTTGCAATGGGCAGTTTTTC	CASNSTMSGGCNGQFF
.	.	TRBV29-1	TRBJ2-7	TGCAGCGTTGATGCTGGCCGGGAAGATCAGTACTTC	CSVDAGREDQYF
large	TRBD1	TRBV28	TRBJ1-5	TGTGCCAGCAGGTCGACAGGGGCTTCCCAGCCCCAGCATTTT	CASRSTGASQPQHF
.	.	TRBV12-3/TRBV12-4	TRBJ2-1	TGTGCCAGCAGTTTATGGGGACACCTGTTCGATGAGCAGTTCTTC	CASSLWGHLFDEQFF